The 28 T cell receptor beta chains presented below share a single source sample, sequenced in a study of blood T cell repertoires in COVID-19. Produced via immunoSEQ multiplex PCR; TCRdb's table is partial and in-frame only. The sample contains around 500,000 clones, 70% to 90% of which appear only once. The sequenced sample was peripheral blood. The receptor source for this set is a human donor in a cohort sampled during active COVID-19.

The chain employs TRBV27 and TRBJ1-1; D possibly corresponds to TRBD1 (6 bases). Germline V gene data show CDR1 as MNHEY and CDR2 as SMNVEV (reference sequence). Trimming left V 2 bases short and J 1 base short, with 11 bases between. The CDR3 contains 15 residues. Here the CDR3 reads CASSLGTTGNTEAFF. CDR3 coding DNA: TGTGCCAGCAGTTTAGGGACGACAGGGAACACTGAAGCTTTCTTT.

The chain carries TRBV5-6 and TRBJ2-1, with 11 bases that match TRBD2. The CDR3 is made up of 13 amino acids. CDR1 and CDR2 (germline): SGHDT, YYEEEE. The ends lost 1 base at V and 10 bases at J; junction bases unmatched: 1. CDR3 region: CASSLIAGGEQFF. In nucleotides, the CDR3 is TGTGCCAGCAGCTTGATAGCGGGAGGGGAGCAGTTCTTC.

This sequence joins TRBV18 and TRBJ2-1, with 9 bases identical to TRBD1. The CDR3 has 15 amino acids. The V and J ends lost 2 bases and 5 bases, in that order; junction bases with no gene match: 4. Germline loops: CDR1 KGHSH, CDR2 LQKENI. CDR3 region: CASSPGTGRDNEQFF. The CDR3 DNA sequence: TGTGCCAGCTCACCAGGGACAGGGAGGGACAATGAGCAGTTCTTC.

This chain uses TRBV30 with TRBJ1-2; TRBD1 is a possible D gene (6 bases). Trimming pared 2 bases from V and 4 bases from J, leaving 14 bases between. This CDR3 has 14 amino acids. Germline V gene sequence: CDR1 GTSNPN, CDR2 SVGIG (reference sequence). In DNA, the CDR3 is TGTGCCTGGAGTCGGGGGGGCGCTACCTATGGCTACACCTTC. Translated, it gives CAWSRGGATYGYTF.

The chain carries TRBV9 and TRBJ1-1; D perhaps matches TRBD1 (5 bases). This CDR3 has 15 residues. V was shortened by 0 bases and J by 6 bases, with 15 bases between the two germline ends. Germline assignment: CDR1 SGDLS and CDR2 YYNGEE. The CDR3 region is CASSVGMTGTPEAFF. The CDR3 DNA reads TGTGCCAGCAGCGTAGGGATGACCGGGACTCCTGAAGCTTTCTTT.

This chain uses TRBV18 with TRBJ1-2, with D uncertain. V dropped 3 bases and J dropped 8 bases, with 13 bases sitting between them. Germline V gene data show CDR1 as KGHSH and CDR2 as LQKENI. The CDR3 is 13 amino acids. CDR3 bases: TGTGCCAGCTCACCTTCCGGGTCCCGGGGCTACACCTTC. This codes for CASSPSGSRGYTF.

The chain has TRBV7-8 and TRBJ1-1, with D perhaps matching TRBD1 (6 bases). CDR1 is SGHVS and CDR2 is FQNEAQ in the germline V gene. Deletions cut 0 bases from V and 0 bases from J, with 11 bases between. CDR3 length equals 16 residues. The CDR3 spells CASSLAYGQMNTEAFF. DNA for the CDR3: TGTGCCAGCAGCTTAGCGTACGGACAGATGAACACTGAAGCTTTCTTT.

On this clone: At one end the junction does not follow the germline gene, possibly because of a read error. The chain couples TRBV30 to TRBJ2-1; tentatively, D is TRBD1 (6 bases). The germline CDR1 and CDR2 sequences are GTSNPN and SVGIG (reference sequence). The CDR3 loop spans 13 amino acids. CDR3 coding DNA: TGTGCTTGGACAGAAAACTCCTACAATGAGCAGTTCTTC. This codes for CAWTENSYNEQFF.

This chain connects TRBV30 to TRBJ1-4; TRBD1 matches 8 bases. CDR1 is GTSNPN, CDR2 SVGIG, per germline (reference sequence). V dropped 7 bases and J dropped 5; count of bases not matched to a gene: 6. The CDR3 is 13 residues long. The CDR3 loop reads CAYDRGENEKLFF. The CDR3 DNA sequence: TGTGCCTACGACAGGGGAGAAAATGAAAAACTGTTTTTT.

The chain is built from TRBV5-1 and TRBJ2-5; no clear D gene. CDR1 is SGHRS, CDR2 YFSETQ, per germline. V was cut by 0 bases and J by 5 bases, with 14 bases left in between. The CDR3 extends over 15 amino acids. The CDR3 reads CASSLGNWAGETQYF. The CDR3 DNA sequence: TGCGCCAGCAGCTTGGGAAATTGGGCTGGGGAGACCCAGTACTTC.

This clone was seen a single time. The chain has TRBV5-4 and TRBJ1-2; 12 bases agree with TRBD1. The junction had 4 bases not matched to a gene; V was cut back by 3 bases and J by 4 bases. The germline V gene has CDR1 SGHNT and CDR2 YYREEE (reference sequence). The CDR3 totals 15 residues. The CDR3, as DNA: TGTGCCAGCAGCTGGGACAGGGGGCGTAGCTATGGCTACACCTTC. Translated, it gives CASSWDRGRSYGYTF. Looking up the rest from reference TRBV5-4 and TRBJ1-2 gives the full variable domain: ETGVTQSPTHLIKTRGQQVTLRCSSQSGHNTVSWYQQALGQGPQFIFQYYREEENGRGNFPPRFSGLQFPNYSSELNVNALELDDSALYLCASSWDRGRSYGYTFGSGTRLTVV.

The rearrangement links TRBV27 to TRBJ2-2; TRBD2 matches at 12 bases. V lost 6 bases to trimming and J lost 6 bases; unmatched junction nucleotides: 14. CDR3 length equals 18 residues. Germline loops: CDR1 MNHEY, CDR2 SMNVEV (reference sequence). The CDR3 DNA reads TGTGCCAGCAGCCTTGTAGCTAGCGGGAGGGCGGACCCCGGGGAGCTGTTTTTT. It encodes CASSLVASGRADPGELFF.

V usage is TRBV7-2 and J usage is TRBJ2-1, with 7 bases matching TRBD1. V dropped 1 base and J dropped 8; count of bases not matched to a gene: 2. Germline V lookup: CDR1 SGHTA, CDR2 FQGNSA. CDR3 length: 13 residues. CDR3 sequence: CASSLGTGDEQFF. The DNA of the CDR3 is TGTGCCAGCAGCTTAGGGACAGGCGATGAGCAGTTCTTC.

This clone was picked up a small number of times. This sequence joins TRBV7-8 and TRBJ1-2; D is unclear. The CDR3 is 15 amino acids. From germline, CDR1 is SGHVS and CDR2 FQNEAQ. V was pared by 7 bases and J by 4 bases, with 19 bases between. Here the CDR3 DNA reads TGTGCCAGCACCGAAGACTTGCTCCCCATCTATGGCTACACCTTC. It is translated as CASTEDLLPIYGYTF.

V usage is TRBV18 and J usage is TRBJ2-6; 10 nucleotides align to TRBD1. The CDR3 spans 18 residues. In germline, CDR1 is KGHSH, CDR2 LQKENI. V was pared by 2 bases and J by 2 bases, with 6 bases of the junction left unmatched. The CDR3 is CASSPSGQGTAGANVLTF. CDR3 DNA: TGTGCCAGCTCACCATCGGGACAGGGGACTGCTGGGGCCAACGTCCTGACTTTC.

This rearrangement joins TRBV6-5 to TRBJ1-3, with 9 bases that match TRBD1. This CDR3 is 14 amino acids long. With 7 bases clipped from V and 3 bases from J, the junction kept 4 bases outside the gene matches. Germline assignment: CDR1 MNHEY and CDR2 SVGAGI. The CDR3 DNA sequence: TGTGCCAGCATTGGGACAGGGCTTGGAAACACCATATATTTT. Translating it yields CASIGTGLGNTIYF.

This sequence joins TRBV3-1 (or the pseudogene TRBV3-2) and TRBJ2-1, with 10 bases lining up with TRBD2. CDR3 length equals 15 residues. The V segment lost 0 bases and the J segment 10 bases; nucleotides outside the gene matches: 6. The germline V gene encodes CDR1 LGHDT and CDR2 YNNKEL (reference sequence). In DNA, the CDR3 is TGTGCCAGCAGCCAAGATCGGTCTAGCGGGAGAGAGCAGTTCTTC. This codes for CASSQDRSSGREQFF.

The rearrangement uses TRBV7-2 and TRBJ2-5; 8 positions match TRBD2. The germline V gene encodes CDR1 SGHTA and CDR2 FQGNSA. After removal of 1 base from V and 2 bases from J, the junction contained 9 bases not matched to a gene. There are 17 residues in the CDR3. In nucleotides, the CDR3 is TGTGCCAGCAGCTTAGGTCTTAGCGGGACCGGTCAAGAGACCCAGTACTTC. Its translation is CASSLGLSGTGQETQYF.

The chain links TRBV30 to TRBJ1-2, with D perhaps TRBD1 (5 bases). Germline lookup yields CDR1 GTSNPN and CDR2 SVGIG (reference sequence). Trimming shortened V by 2 bases and J by 6 bases, and 10 bases separated the two germline ends. The CDR3 extends over 12 amino acids. The CDR3 bases are TGTGCCTGGAGTCAGGGTAAGGATGGCTACACCTTC. Its translation is CAWSQGKDGYTF.

This sequence joins TRBV25-1 and TRBJ1-6; 11 bases are shared with TRBD1. The germline CDR1 and CDR2 sequences are MGHDK and SYGVNS. V shed 3 bases and J 14 bases; nucleotides not matched to a gene: 9. The CDR3 totals 15 residues. CDR3 nucleotides: TGTGCCAGCAGTGACTTCCGGACAGGGGGCATAACCCTCCACTTT. This codes for CASSDFRTGGITLHF. The variable domain in full, completed from reference TRBV25-1 and TRBJ1-6, reads EADIYQTPRYLVIGTGKKITLECSQTMGHDKMYWYQQDPGMELHLIHYSYGVNSTEKGDLSSESTVSRIRTEHFPLTLESARPSHTSQYLCASSDFRTGGITLHFGNGTRLTVT.

The rearrangement uses TRBV18 and TRBJ2-5, with 9 bases aligning to TRBD1. Germline V gene sequence: CDR1 KGHSH, CDR2 LQKENI. This CDR3 comprises 17 residues. The J segment lost 7 bases and the V segment lost 3 bases, leaving 15 bases of the junction unmatched. CDR3 sequence: CASSPLPGQGILGTQYF. The CDR3 region has the DNA TGTGCCAGCTCACCTCTACCAGGACAGGGGATTTTAGGGACCCAGTACTTC.

This chain links TRBV19 with TRBJ2-5; a possible D gene is TRBD2 (6 bases). Germline CDR1 is LNHDA and CDR2 is SQIVND (reference sequence). V gave up 4 bases and J gave up 4 bases, with 16 bases separating them. The CDR3 loop spans 15 amino acids. The CDR3 region has the DNA TGTGCCAGTAGTAGAGCTAGCGTTGGGGGAGAGACCCAGTACTTC. The encoded protein is CASSRASVGGETQYF.

This CDR3 reads CASRLRGANTEAFF. The CDR3 bases are TGTGCCAGCAGGCTACGGGGGGCGAACACTGAAGCTTTCTTT. The chain couples TRBV2 to TRBJ1-1; possible D gene TRBD1, 6 bases. Germline CDR1 is SNHLY and CDR2 is FYNNEI. CDR3 length: 14 amino acids. Trimming stripped 6 bases from V and 1 base from J, with 12 bases between.

The chain couples TRBV7-3 to TRBJ2-5, with TRBD2 identical over 7 bases. The V and J ends lost 4 bases and 3 bases, in that order; junction bases with no gene match: 5. The CDR3 is 14 residues long. Germline lookup yields CDR1 SGHTA and CDR2 FQGTGA. The CDR3 nucleotides read TGTGCCAGCAGCTCGTGGGGGGGTAAAGAGACCCAGTACTTC. Residues: CASSSWGGKETQYF.

J is TRBJ2-1 and V is TRBV28, with 9 bases lining up with TRBD1. This CDR3 comprises 11 residues. The germline V gene encodes CDR1 MDHEN and CDR2 SYDVKM. J was trimmed by 16 bases and V by 2 bases; bases with no gene match: 3. Here the CDR3 reads CASSLGTGSFF. The CDR3 DNA sequence: TGTGCCAGCAGTTTAGGGACAGGGTCATTCTTC.

A few counts support this clone. The CDR3 DNA reads as TGTGCCAGCACCCCGTTGAAGTTCTTAGTTTCACCCCTCCACTTT. Its translation is CASTPLKFLVSPLHF. The chain combines TRBV5-8 with TRBJ1-6; the D is unclear. The CDR3 covers 15 residues. Germline CDR1 reads SGHTS; CDR2 reads YDEGEE. V was shortened by 6 bases and J by 9 bases, with 19 bases between the two germline ends.

This rearrangement joins TRBV14 to TRBJ2-7; D is possibly TRBD1 (5 bases). CDR1 is SGHDN and CDR2 is FVKESK in the germline V gene. V shed 4 bases and J shed 2 bases, with 15 bases lying between them. The CDR3 contains 15 residues. The CDR3 sequence: CASSPFPTATYEQYF. The CDR3, as DNA: TGTGCCAGCAGCCCCTTTCCGACAGCGACCTACGAGCAGTACTTC.

J is TRBJ2-7 and V is TRBV27; 8 bases are shared with TRBD1. Germline-derived CDR1 and CDR2 are MNHEY and SMNVEV (reference sequence). The CDR3 consists of 14 residues. J lost 6 bases, V lost 5 bases, and 9 bases had no gene match. CDR3 amino acids: CASSSRDRPSEQYF. The CDR3 DNA is TGTGCCAGCAGTAGTAGGGACAGGCCCTCCGAGCAGTACTTC.